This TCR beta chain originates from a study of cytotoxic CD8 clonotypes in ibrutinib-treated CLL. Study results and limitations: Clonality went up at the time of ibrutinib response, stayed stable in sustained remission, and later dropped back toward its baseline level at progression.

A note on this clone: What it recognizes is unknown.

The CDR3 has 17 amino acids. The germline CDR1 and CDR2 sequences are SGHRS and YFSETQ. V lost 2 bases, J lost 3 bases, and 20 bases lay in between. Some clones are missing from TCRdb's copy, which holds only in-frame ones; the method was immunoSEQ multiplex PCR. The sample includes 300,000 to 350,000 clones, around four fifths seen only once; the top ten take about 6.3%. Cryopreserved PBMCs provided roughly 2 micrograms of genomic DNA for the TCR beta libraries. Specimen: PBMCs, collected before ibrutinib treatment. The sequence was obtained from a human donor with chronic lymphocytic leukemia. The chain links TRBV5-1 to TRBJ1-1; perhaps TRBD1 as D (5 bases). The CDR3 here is CASSFPGGRMGYTEAFF. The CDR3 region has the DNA TGCGCCAGCAGCTTCCCCGGGGGACGAATGGGGTACACTGAAGCTTTCTTT.